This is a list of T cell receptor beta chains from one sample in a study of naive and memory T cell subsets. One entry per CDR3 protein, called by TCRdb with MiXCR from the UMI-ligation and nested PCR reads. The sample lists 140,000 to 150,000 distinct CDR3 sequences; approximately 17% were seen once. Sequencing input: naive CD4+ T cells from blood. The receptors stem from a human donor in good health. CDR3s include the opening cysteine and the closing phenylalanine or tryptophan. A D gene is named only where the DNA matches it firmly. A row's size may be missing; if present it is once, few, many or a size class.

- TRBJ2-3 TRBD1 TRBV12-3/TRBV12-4 TGTGCCAGCAGTTTACTGGACAGGGTAAACGCAGATACGCAGTATTTT CASSLLDRVNADTQYF
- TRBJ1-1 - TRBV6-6 TGTGCCAGCAGACCCCGGACGGCCCTCACTGAAGCTTTCTTT CASRPRTALTEAFF
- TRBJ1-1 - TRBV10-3 TGTGCCATCAGTGCAGGTCAGGATAGTAGCACTGAAGCTTTCTTT CAISAGQDSSTEAFF
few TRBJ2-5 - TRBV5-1 TGCGCCAGCAGCTTTAAAGAGACCCAGTACTTC CASSFKETQYF
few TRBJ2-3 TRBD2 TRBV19 TGTGCCAGTAGTATTCCCCCTAGCGGGACCACAGATACGCAGTATTTT CASSIPPSGTTDTQYF
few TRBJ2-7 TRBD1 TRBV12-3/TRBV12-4 TGTGCCAGCAGTACCGGACAGGGAGGCGACGAGCAGTACTTC CASSTGQGGDEQYF
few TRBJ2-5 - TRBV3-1 TGTGCCAGCAGCCAATCTAGCCGAGAGACCCAGTACTTC CASSQSSRETQYF
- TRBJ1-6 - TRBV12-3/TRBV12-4 TGTGCCAGCAGTCCCACTTCGTCACAGAGAAGGGCCCTCCACTTT CASSPTSSQRRALHF
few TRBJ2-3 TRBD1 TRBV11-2 TGTGCCAGCAGCCACTCAGGGGGCCCAGATACGCAGTATTTT CASSHSGGPDTQYF
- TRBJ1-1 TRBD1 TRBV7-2 TGTGCCAGCAGCTTAATGTCCAGGGGGGGAGCTTTCTTT CASSLMSRGGAFF
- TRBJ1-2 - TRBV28 TGTGCCAGCAGTAGGGCGTCGTATGGCTACACCTTC CASSRASYGYTF
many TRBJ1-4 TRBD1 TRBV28 TGTGCCAGTAGGACAGGTTACGAAAAACTGTTTTTT CASRTGYEKLFF
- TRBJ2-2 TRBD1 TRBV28 TGTGCCAGCAGCCGGGACAGGGGGAACACCGGGGAGCTGTTTTTT CASSRDRGNTGELFF
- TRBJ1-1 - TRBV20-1 TGCAGTGCTGGTAACAAGGGGTTGAACACTGAAGCTTTCTTT CSAGNKGLNTEAFF
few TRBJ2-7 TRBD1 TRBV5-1 TGCGCCAGCAGCTTGCCCGACGGGACAGGGGGCGGCGAGCAGTACTTC CASSLPDGTGGGEQYF
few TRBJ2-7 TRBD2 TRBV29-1 TGCAGCGTTGGACCAAAACTAGCGGGGGCCTCCTACGAGCAGTACTTC CSVGPKLAGASYEQYF
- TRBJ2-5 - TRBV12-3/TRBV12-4 TGTGCCAGCAGCCGCGACAGTCTTCAAGAGACCCAGTACTTC CASSRDSLQETQYF
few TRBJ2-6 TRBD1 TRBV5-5 TGTGCCAGCAGCTCGCATCCGGGACAGGGTGCCTCTGGGGCCAACGTCCTGACTTTC CASSSHPGQGASGANVLTF
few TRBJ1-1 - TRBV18 TGTGCCAGCTCACCGATGAAGCACAAATTGAACACTGAAGCTTTCTTT CASSPMKHKLNTEAFF
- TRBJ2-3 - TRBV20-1 TGCAGTGCCAACAGGGCAGGGTCTAGCACAGATACGCAGTATTTT CSANRAGSSTDTQYF
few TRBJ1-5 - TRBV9 TGTGCCAGCAGCGTAGCGGGAGTAGATCAGCCCCAGCATTTT CASSVAGVDQPQHF
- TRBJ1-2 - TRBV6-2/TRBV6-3 TGTGCCAGCAGTTACTTGGGGGCGGACTATGGCTACACCTTC CASSYLGADYGYTF
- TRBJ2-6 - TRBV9 TGTGCCAGCAGCGCAACTCATCGCTCTGGGGCCAACGTCCTGACTTTC CASSATHRSGANVLTF
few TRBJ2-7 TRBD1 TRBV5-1 TGCGCCAGCAGCTCCCCCCGGGACAGCTCCTACGAGCAGTACTTC CASSSPRDSSYEQYF
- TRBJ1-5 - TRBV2 TGTGCCAGCAGCGGGCGGGGCGATCAGCCCCAGCATTTT CASSGRGDQPQHF
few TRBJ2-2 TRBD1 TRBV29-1 TGCAGCGTTGAAGGGACAGGGAAGACCGGGGAGCTGTTTTTT CSVEGTGKTGELFF
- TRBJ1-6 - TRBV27 TGTGCCAGCAGTCCCCAGGGAGGGGTTGGTAATTCACCCCTCCACTTT CASSPQGGVGNSPLHF
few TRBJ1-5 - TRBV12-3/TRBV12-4 TGTGCCAGCAGTTTAGCTAGGGGTCAGCCCCAGCATTTT CASSLARGQPQHF
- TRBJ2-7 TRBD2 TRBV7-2 TGTGCCAGCAGCGGGAGGACTAGCGGGAGGGTCCCCCCCGGCGACGAGCAGTACTTC CASSGRTSGRVPPGDEQYF
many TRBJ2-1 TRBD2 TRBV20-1 TGCAGTGCTAGAGGACTAGCGGGGTACAATGAGCAGTTCTTC CSARGLAGYNEQFF
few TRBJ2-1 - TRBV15 TGTGCCACCAGCAGAGATCCAGCGGATGGGTACAATGAGCAGTTCTTC CATSRDPADGYNEQFF
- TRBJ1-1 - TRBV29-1 TGCAGCGTTGTTGTCCAGGAGAACACTGAAGCTTTCTTT CSVVVQENTEAFF